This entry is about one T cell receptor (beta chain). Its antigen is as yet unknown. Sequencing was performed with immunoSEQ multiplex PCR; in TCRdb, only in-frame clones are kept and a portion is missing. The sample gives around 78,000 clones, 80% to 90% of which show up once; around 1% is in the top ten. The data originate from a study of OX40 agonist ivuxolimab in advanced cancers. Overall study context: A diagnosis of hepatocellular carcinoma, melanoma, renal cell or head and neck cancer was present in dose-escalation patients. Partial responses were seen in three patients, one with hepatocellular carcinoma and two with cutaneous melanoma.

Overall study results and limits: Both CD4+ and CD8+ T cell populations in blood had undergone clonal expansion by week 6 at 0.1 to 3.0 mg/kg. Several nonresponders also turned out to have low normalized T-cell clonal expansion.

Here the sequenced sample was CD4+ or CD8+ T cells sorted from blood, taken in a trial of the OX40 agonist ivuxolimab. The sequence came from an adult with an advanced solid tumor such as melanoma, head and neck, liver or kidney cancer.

The CDR3 DNA reads TGCGCCAGCAGCAGTGGACAGGGTGCTGAAAAACTGTTTTTT. This encodes CASSSGQGAEKLFF. The V and J genes are TRBV5-1 and TRBJ1-4; TRBD1 matches 8 bases. J gave up 7 bases and V 4 bases, and 6 bases lay outside the gene matches. Germline V gene sequence: CDR1 SGHRS, CDR2 YFSETQ. The CDR3 has 14 amino acids.